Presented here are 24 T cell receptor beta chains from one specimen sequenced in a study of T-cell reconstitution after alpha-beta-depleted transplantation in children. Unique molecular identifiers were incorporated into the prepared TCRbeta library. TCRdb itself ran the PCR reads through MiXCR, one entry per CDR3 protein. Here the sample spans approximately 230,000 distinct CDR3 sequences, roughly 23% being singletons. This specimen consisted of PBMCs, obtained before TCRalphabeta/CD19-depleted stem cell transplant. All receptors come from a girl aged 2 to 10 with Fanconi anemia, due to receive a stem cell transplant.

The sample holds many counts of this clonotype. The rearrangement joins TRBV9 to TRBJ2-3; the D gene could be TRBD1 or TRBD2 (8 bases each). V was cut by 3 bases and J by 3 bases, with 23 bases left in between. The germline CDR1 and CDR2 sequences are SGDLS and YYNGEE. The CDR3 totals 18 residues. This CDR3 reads CASSDALQGASGTDTQYF. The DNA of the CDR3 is TGTGCCAGCAGCGACGCACTCCAGGGGGCTAGCGGGACAGATACGCAGTATTTT.

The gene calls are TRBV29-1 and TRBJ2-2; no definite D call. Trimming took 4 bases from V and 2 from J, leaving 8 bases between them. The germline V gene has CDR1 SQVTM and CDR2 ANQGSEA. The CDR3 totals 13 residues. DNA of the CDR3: TGCAGCGTTGTGAAGGGAAACACCGGGGAGCTGTTTTTT. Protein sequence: CSVVKGNTGELFF.

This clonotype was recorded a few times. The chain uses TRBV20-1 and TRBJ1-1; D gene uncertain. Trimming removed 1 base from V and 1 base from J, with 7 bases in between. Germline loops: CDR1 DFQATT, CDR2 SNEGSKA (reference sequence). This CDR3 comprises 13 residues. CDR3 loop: CSARGTENTEAFF. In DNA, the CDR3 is TGCAGTGCTAGAGGGACCGAGAACACTGAAGCTTTCTTT.

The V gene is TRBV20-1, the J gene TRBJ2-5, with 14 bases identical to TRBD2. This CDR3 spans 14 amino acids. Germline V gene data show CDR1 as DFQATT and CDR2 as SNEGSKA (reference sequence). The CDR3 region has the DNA TGCAGCCACGGACTAGCGGGGGGTGGGGAGACCCAGTACTTC. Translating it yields CSHGLAGGGETQYF.

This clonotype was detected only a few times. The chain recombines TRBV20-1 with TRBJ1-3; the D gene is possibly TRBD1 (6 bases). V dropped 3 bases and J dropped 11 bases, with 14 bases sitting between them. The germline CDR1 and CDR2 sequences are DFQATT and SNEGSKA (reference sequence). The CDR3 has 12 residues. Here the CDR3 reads CSASQNRDSIYF. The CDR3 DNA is TGCAGTGCTAGCCAAAACAGGGACTCCATATATTTT.

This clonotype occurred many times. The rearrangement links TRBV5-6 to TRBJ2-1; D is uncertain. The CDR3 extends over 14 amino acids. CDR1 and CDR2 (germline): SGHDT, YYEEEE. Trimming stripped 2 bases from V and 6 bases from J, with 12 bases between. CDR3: CASSLIAIPNEQFF. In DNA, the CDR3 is TGTGCCAGCAGCTTAATAGCCATACCCAATGAGCAGTTCTTC. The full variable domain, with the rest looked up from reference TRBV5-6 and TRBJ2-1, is DAGVTQSPTHLIKTRGQQVTLRCSPKSGHDTVSWYQQALGQGPQFIFQYYEEEERQRGNFPDRFSGHQFPNYSSELNVNALLLGDSALYLCASSLIAIPNEQFFGPGTRLTVL.

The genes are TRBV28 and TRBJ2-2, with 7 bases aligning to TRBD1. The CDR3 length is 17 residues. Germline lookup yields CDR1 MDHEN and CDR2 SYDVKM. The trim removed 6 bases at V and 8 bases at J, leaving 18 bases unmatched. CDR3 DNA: TGTGCCAGCAGACCTCGCCCCCAGGGGGTGGAGTTGGGGGAGCTGTTTTTT. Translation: CASRPRPQGVELGELFF.

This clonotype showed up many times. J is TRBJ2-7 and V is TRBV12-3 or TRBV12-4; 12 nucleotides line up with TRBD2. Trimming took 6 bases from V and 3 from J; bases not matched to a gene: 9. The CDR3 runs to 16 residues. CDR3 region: CASSSGLGLAGYEQYF. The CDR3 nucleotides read TGTGCCAGCAGCAGTGGACTGGGACTAGCGGGCTACGAGCAGTACTTC.

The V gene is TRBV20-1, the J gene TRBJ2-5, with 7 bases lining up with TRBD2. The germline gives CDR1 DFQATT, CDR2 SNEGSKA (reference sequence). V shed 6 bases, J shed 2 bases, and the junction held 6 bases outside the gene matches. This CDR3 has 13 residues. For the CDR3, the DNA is TGCAGTGCCGCCGAAGCGGGACAAGAGACCCAGTACTTC. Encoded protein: CSAAEAGQETQYF.

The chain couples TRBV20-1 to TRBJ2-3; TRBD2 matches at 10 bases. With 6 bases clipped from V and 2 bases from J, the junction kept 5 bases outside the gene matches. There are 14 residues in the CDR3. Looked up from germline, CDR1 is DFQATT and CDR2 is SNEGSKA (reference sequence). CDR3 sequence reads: CSANSGGHTDTQYF. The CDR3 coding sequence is TGCAGTGCCAATAGCGGGGGGCACACAGATACGCAGTATTTT.

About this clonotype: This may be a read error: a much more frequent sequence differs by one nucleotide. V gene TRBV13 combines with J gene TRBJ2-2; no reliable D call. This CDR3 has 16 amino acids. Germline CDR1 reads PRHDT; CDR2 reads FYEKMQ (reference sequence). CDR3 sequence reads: CASSLVVPSNTRELFF. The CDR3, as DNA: TGTGCCAGCAGCTTAGTCGTTCCTTCGAACACCAGGGAGCTGTTTTTT.

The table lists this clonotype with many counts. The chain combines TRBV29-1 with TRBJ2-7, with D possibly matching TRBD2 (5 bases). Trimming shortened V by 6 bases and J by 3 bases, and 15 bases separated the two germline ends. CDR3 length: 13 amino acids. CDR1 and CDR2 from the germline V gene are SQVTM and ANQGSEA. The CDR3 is CSVGGSRDYEQYF. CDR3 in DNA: TGCAGCGTCGGCGGGTCGAGGGACTACGAGCAGTACTTC.

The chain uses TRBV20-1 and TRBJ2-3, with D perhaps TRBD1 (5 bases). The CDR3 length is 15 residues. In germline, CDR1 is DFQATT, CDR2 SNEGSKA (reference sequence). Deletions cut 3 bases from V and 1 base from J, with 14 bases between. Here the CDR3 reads CSARRHTGGTDTQYF. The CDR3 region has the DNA TGCAGTGCTAGGCGACATACAGGTGGCACAGATACGCAGTATTTT.

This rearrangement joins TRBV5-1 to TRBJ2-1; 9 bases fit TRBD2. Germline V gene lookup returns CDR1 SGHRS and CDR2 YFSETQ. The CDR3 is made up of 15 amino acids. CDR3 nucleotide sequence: TGCGCGGGGGGGGTGCCGGGACTAGCTTTCAATGAGCAGTTCTTC. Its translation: CAGGVPGLAFNEQFF.

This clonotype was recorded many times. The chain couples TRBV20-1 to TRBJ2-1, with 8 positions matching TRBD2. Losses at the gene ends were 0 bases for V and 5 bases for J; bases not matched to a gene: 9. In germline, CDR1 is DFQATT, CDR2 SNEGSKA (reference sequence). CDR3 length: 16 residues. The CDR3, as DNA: TGCAGTGCTAGAGAGAGTCTTGGGACTAGAAACAATGAGCAGTTCTTC. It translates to CSARESLGTRNNEQFF.

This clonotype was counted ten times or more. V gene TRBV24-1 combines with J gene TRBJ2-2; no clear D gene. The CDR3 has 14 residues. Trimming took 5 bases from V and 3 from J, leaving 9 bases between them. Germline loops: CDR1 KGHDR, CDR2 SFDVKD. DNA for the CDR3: TGTGCCACCAGTGCTCAGAGCTACACCGGGGAGCTGTTTTTT. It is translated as CATSAQSYTGELFF.

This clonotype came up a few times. CDR3 region: CSARRGFDEQYF. CDR3 DNA sequence: TGCAGTGCCCGACGGGGTTTCGACGAGCAGTACTTC. V gene TRBV20-1 combines with J gene TRBJ2-7; D may be TRBD2 (5 bases). The germline V gene encodes CDR1 DFQATT and CDR2 SNEGSKA (reference sequence). CDR3 size: 12 residues. Trimming shortened V by 6 bases and J by 5 bases, and 14 bases separated the two germline ends.

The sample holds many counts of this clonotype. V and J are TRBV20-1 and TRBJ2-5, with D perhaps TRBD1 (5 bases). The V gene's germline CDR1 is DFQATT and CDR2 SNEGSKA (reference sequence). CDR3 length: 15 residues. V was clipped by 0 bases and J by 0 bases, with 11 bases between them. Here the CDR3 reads CSARDTKGNQETQYF. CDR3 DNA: TGCAGTGCTAGAGATACGAAGGGGAACCAAGAGACCCAGTACTTC.

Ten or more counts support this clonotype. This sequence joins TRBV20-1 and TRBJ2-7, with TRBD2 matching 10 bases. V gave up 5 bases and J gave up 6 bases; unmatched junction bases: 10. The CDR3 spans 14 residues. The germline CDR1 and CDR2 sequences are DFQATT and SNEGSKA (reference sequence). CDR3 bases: TGCAGTGCTCGAAAGCGGGAGGGCCTCGCCGAGCAGTACTTC. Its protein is CSARKREGLAEQYF.

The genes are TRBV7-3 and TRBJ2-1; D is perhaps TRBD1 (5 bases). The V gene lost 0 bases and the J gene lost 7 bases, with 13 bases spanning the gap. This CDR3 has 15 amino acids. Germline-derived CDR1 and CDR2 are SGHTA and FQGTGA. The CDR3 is CASSLTVGADNEQFF. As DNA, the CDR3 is TGTGCCAGCAGCTTAACGGTAGGGGCCGATAATGAGCAGTTCTTC.

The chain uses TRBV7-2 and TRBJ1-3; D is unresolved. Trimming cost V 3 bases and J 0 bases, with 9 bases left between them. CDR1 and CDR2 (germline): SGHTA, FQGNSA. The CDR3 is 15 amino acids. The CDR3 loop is CASSFLRSSGNTIYF. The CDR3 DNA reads TGTGCCAGCAGCTTCCTCAGGAGCTCTGGAAACACCATATATTTT. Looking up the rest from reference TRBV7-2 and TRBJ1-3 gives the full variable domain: GAGVSQSPSNKVTEKGKDVELRCDPISGHTALYWYRQSLGQGLEFLIYFQGNSAPDKSGLPSDRFSAERTGGSVSTLTIQRTQQEDSAVYLCASSFLRSSGNTIYFGEGSWLTVV.

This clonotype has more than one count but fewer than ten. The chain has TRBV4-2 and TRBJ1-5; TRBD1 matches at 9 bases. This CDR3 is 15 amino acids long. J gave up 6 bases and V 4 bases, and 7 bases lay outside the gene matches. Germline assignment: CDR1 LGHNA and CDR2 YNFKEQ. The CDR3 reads CASSRGDREGQPQHF. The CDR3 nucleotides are TGTGCCAGCAGCCGAGGGGACAGGGAGGGTCAGCCCCAGCATTTT.

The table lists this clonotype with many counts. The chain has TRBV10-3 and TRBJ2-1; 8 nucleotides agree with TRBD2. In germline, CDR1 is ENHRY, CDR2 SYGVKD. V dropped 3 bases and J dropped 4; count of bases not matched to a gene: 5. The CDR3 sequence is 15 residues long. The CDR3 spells CAISDSPSGYNEQFF. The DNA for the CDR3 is TGTGCCATCAGTGACAGCCCTAGCGGGTACAATGAGCAGTTCTTC.

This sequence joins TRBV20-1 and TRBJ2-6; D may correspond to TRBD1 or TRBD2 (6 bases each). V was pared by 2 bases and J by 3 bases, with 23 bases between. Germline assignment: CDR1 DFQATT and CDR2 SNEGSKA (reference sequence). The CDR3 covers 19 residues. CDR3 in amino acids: CSARPPLGGASFGANVLTF. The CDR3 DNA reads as TGCAGTGCTAGACCGCCCCTCGGGGGCGCCTCGTTTGGGGCCAACGTCCTGACTTTC.